This TCR beta chain was obtained from a study of T cell repertoires in cytomegalovirus infection. Notes on the study in general: HLA-C-restricted TCR beta clonotypes specific for CMV led the ex vivo response.

The CDR3 contains 14 residues. With V trimmed by 4 bases and J by 4 bases, 3 bases remained unmatched. Looked up from germline, CDR1 is KGHDR and CDR2 is SFDVKD. One entry per CDR3 protein results from TCRdb running MiXCR on the reads. The profile shows roughly 500,000 distinct CDR3 sequences, 33% of them singletons. About this clonotype: Antigen: not known.

This clonotype was obtained from a human donor in good health (CMV status not recorded). Some clones in this sample may be carry-over from other donors' samples. The chain couples TRBV24-1 to TRBJ2-1; 7 nucleotides align to TRBD1. The specimen comprised cultured PBMCs, sampled from culture after CMV antigen stimulation. In DNA form, the CDR3 reads TGTGCCACCAGTGAGCCAGGGGGTTACAATGAGCAGTTCTTC. It specifies CATSEPGGYNEQFF.